This T cell receptor beta chain was identified during a study of T cells after yellow fever vaccination. This clonotype turned up a few times. MiXCR, applied by TCRdb to the 5' RACE reads, yields one record per CDR3 protein. The sample lists about 330,000 distinct CDR3 sequences; around 6.8% were seen once. The V end was cut by 8 bases, the J end by 12 bases, with 20 bases between. This CDR3 is built from 14 residues. Germline-derived CDR1 and CDR2 are SEHNR and FQNEAQ (reference sequence). This clonotype was sampled from a man aged 18 to 30 who received the YFV17D yellow fever vaccine. This specimen was PBMCs, taken 35 to 50 days after the first yellow fever vaccination. The chain joins TRBV7-9 to TRBJ1-6, with D tentatively TRBD1 (5 bases). The CDR3 nucleotides read TGTGCCAGCTCCCAGGGCGCTGCATCGGGACCCCTCCACTTT. Its protein is CASSQGAASGPLHF.